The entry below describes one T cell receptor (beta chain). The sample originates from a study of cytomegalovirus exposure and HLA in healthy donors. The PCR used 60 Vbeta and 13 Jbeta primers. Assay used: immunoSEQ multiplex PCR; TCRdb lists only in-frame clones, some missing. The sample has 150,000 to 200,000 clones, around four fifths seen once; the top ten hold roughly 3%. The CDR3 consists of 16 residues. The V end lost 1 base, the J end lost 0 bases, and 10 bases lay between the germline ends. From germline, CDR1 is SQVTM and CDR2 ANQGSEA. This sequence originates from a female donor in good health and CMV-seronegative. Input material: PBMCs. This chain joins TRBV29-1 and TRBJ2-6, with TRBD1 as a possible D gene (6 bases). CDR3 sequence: CSVEAGTRSGANVLTF. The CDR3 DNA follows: TGCAGCGTTGAAGCCGGGACACGCTCTGGGGCCAACGTCCTGACTTTC. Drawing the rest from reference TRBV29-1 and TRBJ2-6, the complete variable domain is SAVISQKPSRDICQRGTSLTIQCQVDSQVTMMFWYRQQPGQSLTLIATANQGSEATYESGFVIDKFPISRPNLTFSTLTVSNMSPEDSSIYLCSVEAGTRSGANVLTFGAGSRLTVL.